A single sample gave rise to the 17 T cell receptor beta chains below, sequenced in a study of shared clonotypes between healthy human individuals. Only in-frame clones appear in the TCRdb table, and some are missing; sequencing was by immunoSEQ multiplex PCR. Of 2,100,000 or so clones detected, 95% appear once; the ten largest clones hold approximately 0.13%. Sequencing was done on a sample of naive CD4+ T cells sorted from blood. Subset given: CD45RA+ positively selected. The receptors here all came from a man aged 18 to 30 in good health.

The rearrangement links TRBV7-9 to TRBJ2-5, with D possibly matching TRBD1 (6 bases). The CDR3 spans 16 residues. The germline V and J ends were trimmed by 4 bases and 4 bases, with 19 bases remaining between them. CDR1 and CDR2 (germline): SEHNR, FQNEAQ (reference sequence). CDR3 sequence: CASSSSGTRGRETQYF. The CDR3, as DNA: TGTGCCAGCAGCTCCTCGGGGACCAGGGGACGAGAGACCCAGTACTTC.

This clone showed up just once. The chain carries TRBV10-3 and TRBJ2-2, with a possible D match to TRBD1 (5 bases). Germline V gene data show CDR1 as ENHRY and CDR2 as SYGVKD. This CDR3 comprises 14 residues. Trimming stripped 7 bases from V and 5 bases from J, with 14 bases between. The CDR3 DNA reads as TGTGCCATCACCTCCCTCAGGGATACCGGGGAGCTGTTTTTT. It codes for CAITSLRDTGELFF.

Written as DNA, the CDR3 is TGTGCCAGCAGTTTACGGGGGCGCGGTCTCGAGACCCAGTACTTC. Translated: CASSLRGRGLETQYF. The rearrangement links TRBV28 to TRBJ2-5; D could derive from TRBD1 or TRBD2 (6 bases each). V lost 2 bases to trimming and J lost 5 bases, with 15 bases between them. CDR3 length: 15 amino acids. The germline gives CDR1 MDHEN, CDR2 SYDVKM.

This rearrangement joins TRBV7-9 to TRBJ2-3; perhaps TRBD2 as D (6 bases). Trimming took off 8 bases at V and 0 bases at J, with 12 bases between the two ends. This CDR3 comprises 14 residues. Germline V gene sequence: CDR1 SEHNR, CDR2 FQNEAQ (reference sequence). The CDR3 DNA sequence: TGTGCCAGCGGCAAGAGCGGGAGCACAGATACGCAGTATTTT. Encoded protein: CASGKSGSTDTQYF.

This chain links TRBV6-1 with TRBJ2-1; D possibly corresponds to TRBD1 (5 bases). Trimming left V 2 bases short and J 7 bases short, with 33 bases between. The CDR3 is made up of 21 amino acids. Germline CDR1 reads MNHNS; CDR2 reads SASEGT. CDR3 in DNA: TGTGCCAGCAGTGAACCTCTCTCCACATCAAGGGGCCTAAAGGGCTGGAATGAGCAGTTCTTC. It yields the protein CASSEPLSTSRGLKGWNEQFF.

Turning to this clone: Within the sample, other DNA sequences also encode this same CDR3. The chain carries TRBV9 and TRBJ1-5; D gene ambiguous. V was pared by 2 bases and J by 2 bases, with 8 bases between. There are 14 residues in the CDR3. Germline V CDR1 and CDR2: SGDLS, YYNGEE. Here the CDR3 reads CASSVGVGNQPQHF. In DNA, the CDR3 is TGTGCCAGCAGCGTCGGGGTTGGCAATCAGCCCCAGCATTTT.

The CDR3 DNA follows: TGTGCCTGGAGTAGGCAGATATCTAACTATGGCTACACCTTC. Its translation: CAWSRQISNYGYTF. The chain employs TRBV30 and TRBJ1-2, with D hard to call. Germline V gene lookup returns CDR1 GTSNPN and CDR2 SVGIG (reference sequence). The length of the CDR3 is 14 residues. V was cut by 2 bases and J by 0 bases, with 10 bases left in between.

The V and J genes are TRBV7-9 and TRBJ1-4; D possibly corresponds to TRBD1 (6 bases). CDR1 and CDR2 (germline): SEHNR, FQNEAQ (reference sequence). Deletions cut 1 base from V and 8 bases from J, with 20 bases between. This CDR3 region has 17 residues. The CDR3 spells CASSLVGGPGAQEKLFF. CDR3 DNA sequence: TGTGCCAGCAGCTTAGTCGGGGGGCCGGGGGCCCAAGAAAAACTGTTTTTT.

The chain employs TRBV2 and TRBJ2-7; TRBD1 agrees at 12 bases. With 8 bases clipped from V and 5 bases from J, the junction kept 10 bases outside the gene matches. This CDR3 spans 15 amino acids. Germline V gene data show CDR1 as SNHLY and CDR2 as FYNNEI. The CDR3 spells CASSRGTGGFDEQYF. CDR3 in DNA: TGTGCCAGCTCCCGAGGGACAGGGGGCTTCGACGAGCAGTACTTC.

Regarding this clone: Distinct nucleotide sequences in the sample also encode this CDR3. This sequence joins TRBV30 and TRBJ2-1; weak D call: TRBD1 (6 bases). This CDR3 spans 13 amino acids. Trimming shortened V by 8 bases and J by 2 bases, and 13 bases separated the two germline ends. Germline V lookup: CDR1 GTSNPN, CDR2 SVGIG (reference sequence). CDR3 DNA: TGTGCCGGCTCCAGGGGCACCTACAATGAGCAGTTCTTC. It codes for CAGSRGTYNEQFF.

This rearrangement joins TRBV6-6 to TRBJ1-2; TRBD1 aligns across 12 bases. This CDR3 is 14 amino acids long. Per the germline V gene, CDR1 is MNHNY and CDR2 is SVGAGI (reference sequence). The ends lost 6 bases at V and 10 bases at J; junction bases unmatched: 9. Here the CDR3 DNA reads TGTGCCAGCAGCCCGCCGGGACAGGGGGCCCTCTACACCTTC. Its protein is CASSPPGQGALYTF.

The table lists this clone with a few counts. The junction departs from the called germline gene at one end, perhaps through a read error. The chain couples TRBV5-4 to TRBJ1-6, with TRBD1 matching over 7 bases. The CDR3 contains 14 residues. The germline CDR1 and CDR2 sequences are SGHNT and YYREEE (reference sequence). In nucleotides, the CDR3 is TGTGCCAGCAGGTTGGGACAGCAGAATTCACCCCTCCACTTT. Amino acid sequence: CASRLGQQNSPLHF. The complete variable domain, with remaining parts taken from reference TRBV5-4 and TRBJ1-6, reads ETGVTQSPTHLIKTRGQQVTLRCSSQSGHNTVSWYQQALGQGPQFIFQYYREEENGRGNFPPRFSGLQFPNYSSELNVNALELDDSALYLCASRLGQQNSPLHFGNGTRLTVT.

The chain recombines TRBV18 with TRBJ2-7; D not resolved. Between the trimmed V and J ends, which lost 4 bases and 6 bases, there was a span of 13 bases. CDR3 length: 13 amino acids. The germline CDR1 and CDR2 sequences are KGHSH and LQKENI. The CDR3 nucleotides are TGTGCCAGCTCACAAAATGGACCGGGCGAGCAGTACTTC. Translation: CASSQNGPGEQYF.

CDR3 region: CASSLGFTGGGEKLFF. CDR3 bases: TGTGCCAGCAGCTTGGGGTTCACAGGGGGCGGTGAAAAACTGTTTTTT. This chain uses TRBV5-6 with TRBJ1-4, with 9 bases aligning to TRBD1. The CDR3 sequence is 16 residues long. Germline lookup yields CDR1 SGHDT and CDR2 YYEEEE. V shed 0 bases and J 7 bases; nucleotides not matched to a gene: 7.

The rearrangement uses TRBV10-3 and TRBJ1-1; D is unclear. Deletions cut 6 bases from V and 5 bases from J, with 7 bases between. The CDR3 has 11 residues. Germline V gene lookup returns CDR1 ENHRY and CDR2 SYGVKD. The CDR3 DNA follows: TGTGCCATCAGGGACCTTACTGAAGCTTTCTTT. It translates to CAIRDLTEAFF.

The chain joins TRBV19 to TRBJ1-1; possible D gene TRBD1, 6 bases. V was trimmed by 2 bases and J by 4 bases, leaving 11 bases between them. Germline lookup yields CDR1 LNHDA and CDR2 SQIVND (reference sequence). This CDR3 has 14 residues. The CDR3 is CASSIKGGVTEAFF. The CDR3 nucleotides read TGTGCCAGTAGTATAAAGGGGGGAGTCACTGAAGCTTTCTTT.

V usage is TRBV6-6 and J usage is TRBJ2-5; 7 nucleotides match TRBD1. Looked up from germline, CDR1 is MNHNY and CDR2 is SVGAGI (reference sequence). There are 15 residues in the CDR3. The V segment lost 2 bases and the J segment 4 bases; nucleotides outside the gene matches: 7. The CDR3 reads CASSYVQGRRETQYF. The DNA for the CDR3 is TGTGCCAGCAGTTACGTACAGGGGAGAAGAGAGACCCAGTACTTC.